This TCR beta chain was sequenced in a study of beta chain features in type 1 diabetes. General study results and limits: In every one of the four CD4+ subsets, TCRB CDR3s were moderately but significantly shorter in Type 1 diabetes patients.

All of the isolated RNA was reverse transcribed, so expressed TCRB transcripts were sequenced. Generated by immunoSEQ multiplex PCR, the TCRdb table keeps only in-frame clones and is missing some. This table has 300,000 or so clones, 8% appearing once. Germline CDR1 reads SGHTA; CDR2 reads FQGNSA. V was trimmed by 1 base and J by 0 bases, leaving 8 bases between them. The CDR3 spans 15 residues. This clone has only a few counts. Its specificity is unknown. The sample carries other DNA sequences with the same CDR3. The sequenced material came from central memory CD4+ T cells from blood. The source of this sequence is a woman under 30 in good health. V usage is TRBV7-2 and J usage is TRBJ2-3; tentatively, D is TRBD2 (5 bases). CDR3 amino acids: CASSLVGLSTDTQYF. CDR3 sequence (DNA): TGTGCCAGCAGCTTAGTTGGACTGAGCACAGATACGCAGTATTTT.